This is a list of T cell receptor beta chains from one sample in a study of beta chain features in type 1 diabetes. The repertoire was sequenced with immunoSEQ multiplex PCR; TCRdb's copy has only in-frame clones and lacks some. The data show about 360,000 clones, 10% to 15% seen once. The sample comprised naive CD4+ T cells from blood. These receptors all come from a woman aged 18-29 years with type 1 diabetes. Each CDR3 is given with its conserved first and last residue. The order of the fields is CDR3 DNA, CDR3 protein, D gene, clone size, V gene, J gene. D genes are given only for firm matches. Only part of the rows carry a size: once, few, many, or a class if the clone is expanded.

DNA: TGCGCCAGCAGCCAACAGTTTTCGGAGACCCAGTACTTC
CDR3: CASSQQFSETQYF
D: -
size: few
V: TRBV4-3
J: TRBJ2-5

DNA: TGTGCCAGCAGCACACCGGGACAGGGGGCGCGACGCTATGGCTACACCTTC
CDR3: CASSTPGQGARRYGYTF
D: TRBD1
size: few
V: TRBV28
J: TRBJ1-2

DNA: TGCGCCAGCAGCTTCCAGGGCTCTGGGGCCAACGTCCTGACTTTC
CDR3: CASSFQGSGANVLTF
D: -
size: -
V: TRBV5-1
J: TRBJ2-6

DNA: TGTGCCAGCTCACTTGGGGACAGGGGTCAGCCCCAGCATTTT
CDR3: CASSLGDRGQPQHF
D: TRBD1
size: -
V: TRBV18
J: TRBJ1-5

DNA: TGTGCCTGGAGTGTAGGAGGTTCCTCTGGAAACACCATATATTTT
CDR3: CAWSVGGSSGNTIYF
D: -
size: few
V: TRBV30
J: TRBJ1-3

DNA: TGCGCCAGCAGCGAGGGACAGTTGTCTGAAAAACTGTTTTTT
CDR3: CASSEGQLSEKLFF
D: TRBD1
size: few
V: TRBV5-1
J: TRBJ1-4

DNA: TGCGCCAGCAGCTGGGGGTTGAGTCTGCGGGAGGAATCCCTTGGCGAGCAGTACTTC
CDR3: CASSWGLSLREESLGEQYF
D: TRBD2
size: -
V: TRBV5-1
J: TRBJ2-7

DNA: TGCGCCAGCAGCTTGGGGCTAGCGGGGGGCAATGAGCAGTTCTTC
CDR3: CASSLGLAGGNEQFF
D: TRBD2
size: -
V: TRBV5-1
J: TRBJ2-1

DNA: TGCAGCGTTGAAGATCGGTCAGGGGTCCACACAGATACGCAGTATTTT
CDR3: CSVEDRSGVHTDTQYF
D: -
size: -
V: TRBV29-1
J: TRBJ2-3

DNA: TGCAGTGCTCCCATCGGGGGGACCCAGTACTTC
CDR3: CSAPIGGTQYF
D: -
size: few
V: TRBV20-1
J: TRBJ2-5

DNA: TGCAGCGTTGAAGTTTGGAGAAGTACCTACAATGAGCAGTTCTTC
CDR3: CSVEVWRSTYNEQFF
D: -
size: few
V: TRBV29-1
J: TRBJ2-1